The source of this T cell receptor (beta chain) is a study of vaccination effects on CD4 cells after COVID-19. Germline CDR1 reads LNHNV; CDR2 reads YYDKDF (reference sequence). The CDR3 consists of 14 residues. Trimming pared 2 bases from V and 2 bases from J, leaving 10 bases between. Before any sequencing was done, the ViraFEST assay used viral peptide pools to expand antigen-specific CD4+ T cells. Researchers isolated CD4+ T cells once less than 13 days of culture had elapsed. No vaccinee had earlier SARS-CoV-2 infection, and nucleocapsid antibodies were negative. The culture medium for 1.5 million to 2.5 million PBMC per well included roughly 9.2 IU/ml IL-2 and roughly 10 ug/ml peptides. Notes on the study in general: Long after vaccination, the clones induced by infection and by vaccine shrank markedly in size. There was only 1 of 255 vaccine-induced clones in healthy vaccinees that cross-reacted with common cold coronaviruses.

As for this clone: The antigen is undetermined.

Sequencing was performed with immunoSEQ multiplex PCR; in TCRdb, only in-frame clones are kept and a portion is missing. The table includes fewer than 25,000 clones, 65% to 80% detected once. The TCR was taken from a human donor who received a COVID-19 vaccine. Sequencing used CD4+ T cells from PBMCs cultured with HCoV-NL63 spike peptides, obtained before COVID-19 vaccination. V gene TRBV15 combines with J gene TRBJ2-7, with D possibly being TRBD1 (6 bases). In DNA, the CDR3 is TGTGCCACCAGCAGACCGGGACAAGCCTACGAGCAGTACTTC. Protein sequence: CATSRPGQAYEQYF.